What follows describes a single T cell receptor beta chain. This record comes from a study of blood T cell repertoires in COVID-19. For the study at large: Samples came from the United States, Italy and Spain, spanning acute and convalescent COVID-19. T cells, B-cell-depleted T cells, or PBMCs supplied cDNA or gDNA.

The authors' processing: Researchers report that nucleated cell counts were estimated from reference gene primer amplification. The assay was immunoSEQ multiplex PCR, and TCRdb's table has in-frame clones only and misses some. V, J and clone size are taken as reported in that table, and D and trimming were inferred from the DNA itself. Seen here are 230,000 or so clones, about 80% observed once, and the top ten hold around 4%. Germline V gene sequence: CDR1 KGHSH, CDR2 LQKENI. Trimming cost V 6 bases and J 5 bases, with 17 bases left between them. This CDR3 is built from 15 residues. This rearrangement joins TRBV18 to TRBJ2-4; no clear D gene. Sequencing used peripheral blood. This TCR was recovered from a man aged 50 to 60 with active or convalescent COVID-19. The CDR3 nucleotides read TGTGCCAGCTCCCCGCTCGGCGGAACCGAAAACATTCAGTACTTC. This translates into CASSPLGGTENIQYF. Using reference TRBV18 and TRBJ2-4 for the parts outside the CDR3, the full variable domain is NAGVMQNPRHLVRRRGQEARLRCSPMKGHSHVYWYRQLPEEGLKFMVYLQKENIIDESGMPKERFSAEFPKEGPSILRIQQVVRGDSAAYFCASSPLGGTENIQYFGAGTRLSVL.